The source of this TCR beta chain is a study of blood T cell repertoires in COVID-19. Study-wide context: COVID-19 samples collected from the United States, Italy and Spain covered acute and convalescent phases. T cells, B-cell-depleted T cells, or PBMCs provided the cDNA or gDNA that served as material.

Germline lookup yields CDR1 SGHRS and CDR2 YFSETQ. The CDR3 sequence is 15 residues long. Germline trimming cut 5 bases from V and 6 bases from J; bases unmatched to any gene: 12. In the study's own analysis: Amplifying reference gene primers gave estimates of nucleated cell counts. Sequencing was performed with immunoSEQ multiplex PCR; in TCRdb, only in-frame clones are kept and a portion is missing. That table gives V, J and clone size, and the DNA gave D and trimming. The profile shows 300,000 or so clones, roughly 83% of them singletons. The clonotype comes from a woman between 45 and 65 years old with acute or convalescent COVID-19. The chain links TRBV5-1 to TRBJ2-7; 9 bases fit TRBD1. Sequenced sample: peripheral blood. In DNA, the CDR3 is TGCGCCAGCAGACACCGGGACAGGGTGGATCTCGAGCAGTACTTC. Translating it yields CASRHRDRVDLEQYF.